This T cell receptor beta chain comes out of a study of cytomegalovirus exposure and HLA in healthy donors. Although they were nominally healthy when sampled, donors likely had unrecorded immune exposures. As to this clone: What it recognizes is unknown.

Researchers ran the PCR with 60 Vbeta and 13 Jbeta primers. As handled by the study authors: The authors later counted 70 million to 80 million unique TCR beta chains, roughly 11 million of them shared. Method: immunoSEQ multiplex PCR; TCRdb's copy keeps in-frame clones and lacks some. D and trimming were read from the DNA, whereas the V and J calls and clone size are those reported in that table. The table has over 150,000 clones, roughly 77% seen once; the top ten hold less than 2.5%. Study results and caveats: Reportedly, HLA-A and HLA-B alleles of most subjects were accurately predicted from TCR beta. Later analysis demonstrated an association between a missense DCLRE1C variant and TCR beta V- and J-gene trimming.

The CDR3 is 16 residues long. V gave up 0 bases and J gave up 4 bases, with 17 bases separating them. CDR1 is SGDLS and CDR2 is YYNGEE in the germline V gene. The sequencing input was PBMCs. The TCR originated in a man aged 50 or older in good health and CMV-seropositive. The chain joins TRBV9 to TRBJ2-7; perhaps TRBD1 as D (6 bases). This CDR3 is CASSVGVGASVYEQYF. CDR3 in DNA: TGTGCCAGCAGCGTAGGGGTGGGGGCGTCGGTTTACGAGCAGTACTTC.